One sample yielded the 32 T cell receptor beta chains listed below, sequenced in a study of blood T cell repertoires in COVID-19. Here immunoSEQ multiplex PCR was the method, and the copy in TCRdb shows in-frame clones only, minus some. Among roughly 30,000 clones, more than 75% were seen once, and the ten largest hold around 57%. The sample was peripheral blood. The receptor source for this set is a man between 65 and 85 years old with acute or convalescent COVID-19.

V usage is TRBV4-2 and J usage is TRBJ2-3, with TRBD1 as a possible D gene (6 bases). In germline, CDR1 is LGHNA, CDR2 YNFKEQ. V shed 1 base and J shed 6 bases, with 11 bases lying between them. The CDR3 spans 14 residues. Written as DNA, the CDR3 is TGTGCCAGCAGCCAAGGCAGGGGTGGGGATACGCAGTATTTT. As protein: CASSQGRGGDTQYF.

This clone was detected ten times or more. The chain joins TRBV30 to TRBJ1-2; 9 bases match TRBD1. After removal of 3 bases from V and 7 bases from J, the junction contained 6 bases not matched to a gene. The CDR3 length is 13 residues. Germline values: CDR1 GTSNPN, CDR2 SVGIG (reference sequence). The CDR3 loop is CAWRGQGQGGYTF. CDR3 DNA: TGTGCCTGGAGGGGACAGGGCCAAGGTGGCTACACCTTC.

The gene calls are TRBV30 and TRBJ1-5; maybe TRBD1 (5 bases). Trimming removed 1 base from V and 0 bases from J, with 7 bases in between. There are 14 residues in the CDR3. Per the germline V gene, CDR1 is GTSNPN and CDR2 is SVGIG (reference sequence). The CDR3 region has the DNA TGTGCCTGGAGTGGGGGCCTTAGCAATCAGCCCCAGCATTTT. Protein: CAWSGGLSNQPQHF.

The chain combines TRBV3-1 (or the pseudogene TRBV3-2) with TRBJ1-2; D is possibly TRBD1 (5 bases). Between the trimmed V and J ends, which lost 7 bases and 2 bases, there was a span of 17 bases. This CDR3 has 15 residues. Germline V CDR1 and CDR2: LGHDT, YNNKEL (reference sequence). The CDR3 is CASNPSGAPNYGYTF. The CDR3 DNA follows: TGTGCCAGCAACCCCAGCGGGGCTCCCAACTATGGCTACACCTTC.

This clone was seen a single time. The J gene is TRBJ2-5, the V gene TRBV19, with 7 nucleotides matching TRBD1. Germline V gene sequence: CDR1 LNHDA, CDR2 SQIVND (reference sequence). The V and J ends lost 8 bases and 1 base, in that order; junction bases with no gene match: 10. The CDR3 runs 15 residues. The CDR3 coding sequence is TGTGCCAGTTCCCGAGACAGGGTACCCCAAGAGACCCAGTACTTC. Translation: CASSRDRVPQETQYF.

The V call is TRBV18, the J call TRBJ1-5; possibly TRBD1 for D (6 bases). The CDR3 is made up of 13 amino acids. Germline V lookup: CDR1 KGHSH, CDR2 LQKENI. Trimming took off 3 bases at V and 4 bases at J, with 7 bases between the two ends. The CDR3 nucleotides are TGTGCCAGCTCACCCGACAGGAATCAGCCCCAGCATTTT. Translating gives CASSPDRNQPQHF.

V gene TRBV30 combines with J gene TRBJ2-7; the D gene is possibly TRBD2 (7 bases). Per the germline V gene, CDR1 is GTSNPN and CDR2 is SVGIG (reference sequence). The CDR3 sequence is 16 residues long. V lost 2 bases and J 3 bases, leaving 20 bases between the germline ends. Written as DNA, the CDR3 is TGTGCCTGGAGTCGGGGGCGGGCGGGAGAAGGCTACGAGCAGTACTTC. It yields the protein CAWSRGRAGEGYEQYF.

This clone was detected ten times or more. CDR3 sequence (DNA): TGTGCCAGCAGCTTACCCAGGGCCTCATACAACTATGGCTACACCTTC. As protein: CASSLPRASYNYGYTF. The chain uses TRBV7-2 and TRBJ1-2; D perhaps matches TRBD1 (5 bases). The germline CDR1 and CDR2 sequences are SGHTA and FQGNSA. V was trimmed by 2 bases and J by 2 bases, leaving 15 bases between them. The CDR3 consists of 16 residues.

The chain carries TRBV18 and TRBJ2-7, with TRBD1 as a possible D gene (6 bases). Germline CDR1 KGHSH, CDR2 LQKENI. This CDR3 contains 18 residues. The V and J ends lost 2 bases and 2 bases respectively, with 22 bases between them. The DNA of the CDR3 is TGTGCCAGCTCACCAAATCAAATAAGGGACAAGCTCACCTACGAGCAGTACTTC. Amino acid sequence: CASSPNQIRDKLTYEQYF. Full variable domain (outside the CDR3, taken from reference TRBV18 and TRBJ2-7): NAGVMQNPRHLVRRRGQEARLRCSPMKGHSHVYWYRQLPEEGLKFMVYLQKENIIDESGMPKERFSAEFPKEGPSILRIQQVVRGDSAAYFCASSPNQIRDKLTYEQYFGPGTRLTVT.

CDR3 protein: CASSPSGQGYNEQFF. In DNA form, the CDR3 reads TGTGCCAGCAGTCCTTCGGGACAGGGATACAATGAGCAGTTCTTC. The chain combines TRBV6-5 with TRBJ2-1; TRBD1 matches 9 bases. The junction had 6 bases not matched to a gene; V was cut back by 5 bases and J by 4 bases. This CDR3 comprises 15 residues. Per germline, CDR1 MNHEY and CDR2 SVGAGI.

This clone occurred many times. This sequence joins TRBV11-3 and TRBJ1-6; D is uncertain. This CDR3 region has 14 residues. V was shortened by 4 bases and J by 6 bases, with 10 bases between the two germline ends. CDR1 SGHNT and CDR2 YENEEA come from the germline V gene. CDR3 DNA sequence: TGTGCCAGCAGCTCTCGGGGTATTAATTCACCCCTCCACTTT. This codes for CASSSRGINSPLHF.

CDR3: CASSSGDSSYNEQFF. The CDR3, as DNA: TGTGCCAGCAGTTCCGGCGACTCATCCTACAATGAGCAGTTCTTC. V usage is TRBV5-5 and J usage is TRBJ2-1; no firm D call. Germline V gives CDR1 SGHKS, CDR2 YYEKEE (reference sequence). V was pared by 5 bases and J by 1 base, with 13 bases between. The CDR3 consists of 15 residues.

The CDR3 region is CAFHRVRDSPLHF. For the CDR3, the DNA is TGTGCCTTCCACAGGGTTCGGGATTCACCCCTCCACTTT. The rearrangement links TRBV30 to TRBJ1-6; maybe TRBD1 (6 bases). V gave up 7 bases and J gave up 8 bases, with 15 bases separating them. The CDR3 contains 13 residues. From germline, CDR1 is GTSNPN and CDR2 SVGIG (reference sequence).

The V call is TRBV9, the J call TRBJ1-1; TRBD1 matches 7 bases. This CDR3 contains 14 residues. V gave up 2 bases and J gave up 5 bases; unmatched junction bases: 6. The germline CDR1 and CDR2 sequences are SGDLS and YYNGEE. DNA for the CDR3: TGTGCCAGCAGCGTCGACAGGGAAGTAACTGAAGCTTTCTTT. Translated: CASSVDREVTEAFF.

The chain links TRBV18 to TRBJ1-2, with D perhaps matching TRBD1 (6 bases). Looked up from germline, CDR1 is KGHSH and CDR2 is LQKENI. The length of the CDR3 is 15 residues. V was trimmed by 4 bases and J by 4 bases, leaving 16 bases between them. Here the CDR3 DNA reads TGTGCCAGCTCACGAACTAGGACAGCCGCCTATGGCTACACCTTC. Translated: CASSRTRTAAYGYTF.

CDR3 in amino acids: CATSDPLGGTILNQPQHF. The DNA of the CDR3 is TGTGCCACCAGTGATCCCCTAGGGGGCACCATTCTTAATCAGCCCCAGCATTTT. This rearrangement joins TRBV24-1 to TRBJ1-5; 7 bases map to TRBD1. V dropped 3 bases and J dropped 4; count of bases not matched to a gene: 14. CDR3 size: 18 residues. Germline V gene lookup returns CDR1 KGHDR and CDR2 SFDVKD.

The rearrangement uses TRBV7-9 and TRBJ1-2; 8 bases map to TRBD1. The CDR3 has 15 residues. Germline V CDR1 and CDR2: SEHNR, FQNEAQ (reference sequence). The junction had 3 bases not matched to a gene; V was cut back by 0 bases and J by 3 bases. This chain's CDR3 is CASSLARGQDYGYTF. CDR3 in DNA: TGTGCCAGCAGCTTAGCCAGGGGGCAGGACTATGGCTACACCTTC. The variable domain in full, with the rest retrieved from reference TRBV7-9 and TRBJ1-2, is DTGVSQNPRHKITKRGQNVTFRCDPISEHNRLYWYRQTLGQGPEFLTYFQNEAQLEKSRLLSDRFSAERPKGSFSTLEIQRTEQGDSAMYLCASSLARGQDYGYTFGSGTRLTVV.

The count of this clone is one. V is TRBV6-1 and J is TRBJ2-2; TRBD2 aligns across 9 bases. With 4 bases clipped from V and 7 bases from J, the junction kept 10 bases outside the gene matches. This CDR3 contains 16 residues. From germline, CDR1 is MNHNS and CDR2 SASEGT. CDR3 nucleotide sequence: TGTGCCAGCAGTGTCACCGGGACTAGCAGCGTCGGGGAGCTGTTTTTT. It translates to CASSVTGTSSVGELFF.

The rearrangement links TRBV6-1 to TRBJ1-5, with TRBD1 as a possible D gene (5 bases). The CDR3 spans 16 residues. Germline loops: CDR1 MNHNS, CDR2 SASEGT. Trimming cost V 2 bases and J 0 bases, with 11 bases left between them. CDR3 nucleotide sequence: TGTGCCAGCAGTGAATTCGACAGTTATAGCAATCAGCCCCAGCATTTT. Translating it yields CASSEFDSYSNQPQHF.

The J gene is TRBJ1-1, the V gene TRBV9, with TRBD1 matching over 7 bases. This CDR3 has 15 residues. In germline, CDR1 is SGDLS, CDR2 YYNGEE. V was pared by 0 bases and J by 3 bases, with 5 bases of the junction left unmatched. The CDR3 sequence is CASSVGPGGDTEAFF. CDR3 DNA sequence: TGTGCCAGCAGCGTAGGCCCAGGGGGAGACACTGAAGCTTTCTTT.

V usage is TRBV5-5 and J usage is TRBJ2-1, with 8 bases fitting TRBD2. With 0 bases clipped from V and 14 bases from J, the junction kept 7 bases outside the gene matches. The CDR3 has 13 amino acids. Germline V gives CDR1 SGHKS, CDR2 YYEKEE (reference sequence). The CDR3 is CASSLGLGTSKFF. The CDR3 bases are TGTGCCAGCAGCTTGGGATTGGGGACTAGTAAGTTCTTC.

This chain joins TRBV2 and TRBJ1-3; maybe TRBD1 (6 bases). Germline assignment: CDR1 SNHLY and CDR2 FYNNEI. This CDR3 comprises 15 residues. Trimming shortened V by 7 bases and J by 0 bases, and 13 bases separated the two germline ends. The CDR3 sequence: CASTWDTSSGNTIYF. The CDR3, as DNA: TGTGCCAGCACCTGGGACACCAGCTCTGGAAACACCATATATTTT.

This chain links TRBV18 with TRBJ1-1; D call uncertain. CDR1 KGHSH and CDR2 LQKENI come from the germline V gene. Trimming took 1 base from V and 4 from J, leaving 10 bases between them. The CDR3 is 14 residues long. CDR3 loop: CASSPQGEGTEAFF. The CDR3 DNA reads TGTGCCAGCTCACCACAGGGTGAGGGCACTGAAGCTTTCTTT.

This rearrangement joins TRBV19 to TRBJ1-5; possibly TRBD1 for D (6 bases). Germline V gene sequence: CDR1 LNHDA, CDR2 SQIVND (reference sequence). V was trimmed by 4 bases and J by 6 bases, leaving 13 bases between them. The CDR3 is made up of 14 amino acids. The CDR3 reads CASSKAGEGQPQHF. Written as DNA, the CDR3 is TGTGCCAGTAGTAAGGCAGGGGAAGGTCAGCCCCAGCATTTT. The complete variable domain, with remaining parts taken from reference TRBV19 and TRBJ1-5, reads DGGITQSPKYLFRKEGQNVTLSCEQNLNHDAMYWYRQDPGQGLRLIYYSQIVNDFQKGDIAEGYSVSREKKESFPLTVTSAQKNPTAFYLCASSKAGEGQPQHFGDGTRLSIL.

This clone appeared a single time. CDR3 coding DNA: TGTGCCACCAGCAGAGATAGGGGAGGGCAGCCCCAGCATTTT. This encodes CATSRDRGGQPQHF. The rearrangement uses TRBV15 and TRBJ1-5; D is possibly TRBD1 (5 bases). The germline CDR1 and CDR2 sequences are LNHNV and YYDKDF (reference sequence). There are 14 residues in the CDR3. V was pared by 0 bases and J by 7 bases, with 10 bases between.

The J gene is TRBJ2-6, the V gene TRBV30; no clear D. The length of the CDR3 is 16 residues. Between the trimmed V and J ends, which lost 1 base and 1 base, there was a span of 11 bases. Germline CDR1 and CDR2: GTSNPN and SVGIG (reference sequence). The CDR3 nucleotides are TGTGCCTGGAGTGCTAACCCTAGGTCTGGGGCCAACGTCCTGACTTTC. This encodes CAWSANPRSGANVLTF.

This clone was counted a single time. This sequence joins TRBV29-1 and TRBJ1-1, with unresolved D. V was cut by 1 base and J by 3 bases, with 9 bases left in between. The germline CDR1 and CDR2 sequences are SQVTM and ANQGSEA. The CDR3 has 13 amino acids. As DNA, the CDR3 is TGCAGCGTTGAAGTCGGCGGGGACACTGAAGCTTTCTTT. This encodes CSVEVGGDTEAFF.

The genes are TRBV27 and TRBJ1-5; 8 bases are shared with TRBD1. This CDR3 comprises 18 residues. V shed 4 bases and J 6 bases; nucleotides not matched to a gene: 17. Germline V gene sequence: CDR1 MNHEY, CDR2 SMNVEV (reference sequence). CDR3 nucleotides: TGTGCCAGCAGTTCACTGACAGGGGCAATCGGGGTGGGTCAGCCCCAGCATTTT. This encodes CASSSLTGAIGVGQPQHF.

This clone occurred once. This chain links TRBV4-3 with TRBJ1-2, with 9 bases matching TRBD1. Losses at the gene ends were 0 bases for V and 8 bases for J; bases not matched to a gene: 7. The CDR3 has 15 amino acids. Germline V CDR1 and CDR2: LGHNA, YSLEER. The DNA for the CDR3 is TGCGCCAGCAGCCAAGAAACAGGGGGCGATCACGGCTACACCTTC. Its protein product is CASSQETGGDHGYTF.

The chain couples TRBV6-1 to TRBJ2-2; D is perhaps TRBD1 (5 bases). The CDR3 sequence is 12 residues long. CDR1 is MNHNS and CDR2 is SASEGT in the germline V gene. V was pared by 3 bases and J by 6 bases, with 5 bases between. For the CDR3, the DNA is TGTGCCAGCAGTGACAGGGCCGGGGAGCTGTTTTTT. Amino acids: CASSDRAGELFF.

The gene calls are TRBV24-1 and TRBJ2-3, with D possibly TRBD1 on 6 matching bases. Germline V CDR1 and CDR2: KGHDR, SFDVKD. The CDR3 contains 13 residues. V was clipped by 5 bases and J by 3 bases, with 8 bases between them. The CDR3 nucleotides read TGTGCCACCAGTGTTACAGGGACAGATACGCAGTATTTT. This translates into CATSVTGTDTQYF.

This clone has only a few counts. This chain uses TRBV6-5 with TRBJ1-4; no firm D call. Trimming removed 4 bases at V and 5 bases at J, with 8 bases between. CDR1 is MNHEY, CDR2 SVGAGI, per germline. The CDR3 has 13 amino acids. Here the CDR3 reads CASSSAENEKLFF. The CDR3 coding sequence is TGTGCCAGCAGTTCGGCGGAGAATGAAAAACTGTTTTTT.